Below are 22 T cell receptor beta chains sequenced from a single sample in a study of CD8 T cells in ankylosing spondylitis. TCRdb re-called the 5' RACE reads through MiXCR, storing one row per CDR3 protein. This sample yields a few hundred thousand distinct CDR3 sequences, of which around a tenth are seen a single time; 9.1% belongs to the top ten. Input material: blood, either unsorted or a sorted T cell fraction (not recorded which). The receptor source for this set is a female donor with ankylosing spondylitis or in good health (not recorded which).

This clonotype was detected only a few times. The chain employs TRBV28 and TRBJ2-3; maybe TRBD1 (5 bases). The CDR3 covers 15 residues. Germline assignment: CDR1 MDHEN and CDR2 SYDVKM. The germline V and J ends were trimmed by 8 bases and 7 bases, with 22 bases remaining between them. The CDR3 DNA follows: TGTGCCAGCCGCCCCCCCGGCAGGGCACGAAATACGCAGTATTTT. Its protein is CASRPPGRARNTQYF.

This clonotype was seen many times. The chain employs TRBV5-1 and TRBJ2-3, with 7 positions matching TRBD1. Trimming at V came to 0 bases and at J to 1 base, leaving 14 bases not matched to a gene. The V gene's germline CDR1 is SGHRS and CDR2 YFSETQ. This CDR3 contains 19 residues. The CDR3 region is CASSLGDRRRNNRTDTQYF. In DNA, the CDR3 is TGCGCCAGCAGCTTGGGGGACAGACGAAGAAACAACCGCACAGATACGCAGTATTTT.

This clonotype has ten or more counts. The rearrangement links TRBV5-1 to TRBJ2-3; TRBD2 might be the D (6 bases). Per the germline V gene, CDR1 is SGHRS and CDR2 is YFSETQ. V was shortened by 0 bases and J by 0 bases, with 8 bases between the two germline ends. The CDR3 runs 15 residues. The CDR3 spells CASSLDRESTDTQYF. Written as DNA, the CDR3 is TGCGCCAGCAGCTTGGACCGGGAGAGCACAGATACGCAGTATTTT.

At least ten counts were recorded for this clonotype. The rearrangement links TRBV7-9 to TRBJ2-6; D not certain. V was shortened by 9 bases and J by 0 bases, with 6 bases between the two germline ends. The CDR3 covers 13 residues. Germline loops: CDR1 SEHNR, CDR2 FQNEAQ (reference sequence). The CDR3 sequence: CASLSSGANVLTF. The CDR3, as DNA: TGTGCCAGTCTTTCCTCTGGGGCCAACGTCCTGACTTTC.

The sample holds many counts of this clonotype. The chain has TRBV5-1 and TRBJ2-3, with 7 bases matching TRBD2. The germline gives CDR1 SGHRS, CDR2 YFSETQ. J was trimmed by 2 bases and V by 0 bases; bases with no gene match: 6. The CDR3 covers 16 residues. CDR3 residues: CASSLAGTTPTDTQYF. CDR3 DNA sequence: TGCGCCAGCAGCTTGGCCGGGACTACCCCCACAGATACGCAGTATTTT. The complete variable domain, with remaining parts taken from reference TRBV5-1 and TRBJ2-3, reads KAGVTQTPRYLIKTRGQQVTLSCSPISGHRSVSWYQQTPGQGLQFLFEYFSETQRNKGNFPGRFSGRQFSNSRSEMNVSTLELGDSALYLCASSLAGTTPTDTQYFGPGTRLTVL.

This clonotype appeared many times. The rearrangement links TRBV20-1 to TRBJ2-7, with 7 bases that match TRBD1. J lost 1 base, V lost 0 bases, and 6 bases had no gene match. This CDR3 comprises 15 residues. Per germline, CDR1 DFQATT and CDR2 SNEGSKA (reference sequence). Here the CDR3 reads CSAREGDRVSYEQYF. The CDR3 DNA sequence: TGCAGTGCTAGAGAAGGAGACAGGGTGTCCTACGAGCAGTACTTC.

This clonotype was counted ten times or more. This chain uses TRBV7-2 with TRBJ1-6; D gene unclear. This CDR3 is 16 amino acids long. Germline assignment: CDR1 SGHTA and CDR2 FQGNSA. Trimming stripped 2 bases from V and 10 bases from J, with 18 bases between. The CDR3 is CASSLTVARLGSPLHF. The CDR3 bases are TGTGCCAGCAGCTTAACTGTCGCCCGTTTGGGATCACCCCTCCACTTT.

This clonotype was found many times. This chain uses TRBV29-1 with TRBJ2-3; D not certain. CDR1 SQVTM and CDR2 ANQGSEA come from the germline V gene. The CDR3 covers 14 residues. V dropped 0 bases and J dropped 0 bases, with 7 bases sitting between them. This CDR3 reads CSVEDRSSTDTQYF. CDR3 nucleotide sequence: TGCAGCGTTGAAGATCGGAGTAGCACAGATACGCAGTATTTT.

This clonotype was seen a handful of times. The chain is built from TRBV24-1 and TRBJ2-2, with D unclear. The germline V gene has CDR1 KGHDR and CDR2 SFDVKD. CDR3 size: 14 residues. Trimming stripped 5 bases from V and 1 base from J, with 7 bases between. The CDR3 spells CATSGVGNTGELFF. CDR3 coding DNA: TGTGCCACCAGTGGGGTCGGGAACACCGGGGAGCTGTTTTTT.

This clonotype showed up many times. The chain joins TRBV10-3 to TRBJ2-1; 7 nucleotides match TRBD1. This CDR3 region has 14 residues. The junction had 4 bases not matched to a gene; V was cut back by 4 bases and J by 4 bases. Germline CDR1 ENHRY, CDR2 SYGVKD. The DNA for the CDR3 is TGTGCCATCAGTGGAGGGGGCGCGTACAATGAGCAGTTCTTC. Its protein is CAISGGGAYNEQFF.

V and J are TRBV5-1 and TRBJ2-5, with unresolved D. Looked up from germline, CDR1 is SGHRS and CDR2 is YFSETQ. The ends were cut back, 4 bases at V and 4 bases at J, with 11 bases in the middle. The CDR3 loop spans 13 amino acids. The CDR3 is CASSQSVGETQYF. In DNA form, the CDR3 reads TGCGCCAGCAGCCAGAGCGTGGGAGAGACCCAGTACTTC.

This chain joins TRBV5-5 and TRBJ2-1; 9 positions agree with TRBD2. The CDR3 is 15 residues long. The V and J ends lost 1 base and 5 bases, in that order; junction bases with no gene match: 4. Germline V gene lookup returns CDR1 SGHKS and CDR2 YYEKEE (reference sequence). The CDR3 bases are TGTGCCAGCAGCTTGAGGCGACTAGCGGACAATGAGCAGTTCTTC. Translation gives CASSLRRLADNEQFF. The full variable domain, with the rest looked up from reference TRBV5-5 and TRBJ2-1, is DAGVTQSPTHLIKTRGQQVTLRCSPISGHKSVSWYQQVLGQGPQFIFQYYEKEERGRGNFPDRFSARQFPNYSSELNVNALLLGDSALYLCASSLRRLADNEQFFGPGTRLTVL.

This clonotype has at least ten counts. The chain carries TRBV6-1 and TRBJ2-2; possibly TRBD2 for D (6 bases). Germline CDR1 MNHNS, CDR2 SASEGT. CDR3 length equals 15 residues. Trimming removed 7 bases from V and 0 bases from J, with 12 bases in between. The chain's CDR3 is CASTKRVTNTGELFF. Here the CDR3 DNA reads TGTGCCAGCACCAAGCGGGTGACGAACACCGGGGAGCTGTTTTTT.

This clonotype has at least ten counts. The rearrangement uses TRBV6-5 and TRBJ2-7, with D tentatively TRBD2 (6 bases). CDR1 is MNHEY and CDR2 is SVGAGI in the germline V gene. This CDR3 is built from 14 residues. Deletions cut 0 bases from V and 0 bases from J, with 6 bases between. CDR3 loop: CASSYSTSSYEQYF. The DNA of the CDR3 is TGTGCCAGCAGTTACTCGACTAGCTCCTACGAGCAGTACTTC.

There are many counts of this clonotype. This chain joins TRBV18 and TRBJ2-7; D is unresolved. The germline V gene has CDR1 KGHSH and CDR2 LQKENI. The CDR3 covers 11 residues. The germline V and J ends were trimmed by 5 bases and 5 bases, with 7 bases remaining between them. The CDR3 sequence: CASSDRNEQYF. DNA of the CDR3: TGTGCCAGCTCAGACCGGAACGAGCAGTACTTC.

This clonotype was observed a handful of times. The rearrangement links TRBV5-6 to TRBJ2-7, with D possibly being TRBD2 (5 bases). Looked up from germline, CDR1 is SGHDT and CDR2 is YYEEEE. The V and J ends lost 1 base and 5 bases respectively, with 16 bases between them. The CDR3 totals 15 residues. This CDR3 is CASSLHAPGVDEQYF. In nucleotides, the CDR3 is TGTGCCAGCAGCTTGCATGCCCCCGGGGTGGACGAGCAGTACTTC.

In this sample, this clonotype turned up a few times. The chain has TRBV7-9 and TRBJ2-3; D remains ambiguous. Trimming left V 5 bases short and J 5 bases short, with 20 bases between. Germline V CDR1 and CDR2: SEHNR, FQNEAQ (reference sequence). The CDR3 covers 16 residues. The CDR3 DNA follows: TGTGCCAGCAGCCCGCGACTCTCCGCACGGGTAGATACGCAGTATTTT. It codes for CASSPRLSARVDTQYF.

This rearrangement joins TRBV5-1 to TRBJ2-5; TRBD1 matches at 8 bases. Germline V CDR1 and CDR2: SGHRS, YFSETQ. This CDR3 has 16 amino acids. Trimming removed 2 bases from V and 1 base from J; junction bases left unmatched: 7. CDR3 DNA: TGCGCCAGCAGCTTAGGACAGGGTGGGGGCCAAGAGACCCAGTACTTC. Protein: CASSLGQGGGQETQYF.

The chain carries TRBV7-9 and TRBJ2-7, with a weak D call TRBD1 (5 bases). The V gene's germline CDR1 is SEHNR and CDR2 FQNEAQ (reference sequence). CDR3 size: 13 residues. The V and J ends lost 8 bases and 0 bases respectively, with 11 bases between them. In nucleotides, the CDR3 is TGTGCCAGCGGGCGTACAGGCTCCTACGAGCAGTACTTC. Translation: CASGRTGSYEQYF.

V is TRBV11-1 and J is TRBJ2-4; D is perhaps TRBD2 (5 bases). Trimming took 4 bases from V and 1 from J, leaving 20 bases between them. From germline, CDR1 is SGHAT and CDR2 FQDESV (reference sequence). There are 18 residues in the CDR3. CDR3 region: CASSSRGGIEEAKNIQYF. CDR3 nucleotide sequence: TGTGCCAGCAGCTCACGGGGTGGCATTGAGGAGGCCAAAAACATTCAGTACTTC.

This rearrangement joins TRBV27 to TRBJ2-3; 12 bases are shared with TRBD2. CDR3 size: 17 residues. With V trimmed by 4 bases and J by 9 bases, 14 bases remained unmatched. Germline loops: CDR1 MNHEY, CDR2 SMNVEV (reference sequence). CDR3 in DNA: TGTGCCAGCAGTTCTTCCCGACTAGCGGGGGAAGCTTACACGCAGTATTTT. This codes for CASSSSRLAGEAYTQYF.

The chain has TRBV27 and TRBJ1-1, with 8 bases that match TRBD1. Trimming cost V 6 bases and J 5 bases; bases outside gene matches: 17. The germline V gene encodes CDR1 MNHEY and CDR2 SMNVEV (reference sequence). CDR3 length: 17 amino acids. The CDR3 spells CASSTREDRAGRTEAFF. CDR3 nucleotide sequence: TGTGCCAGCAGCACCAGAGAGGACAGGGCCGGGCGGACTGAAGCTTTCTTT.